The 20 T cell receptor beta chains reported below all come from one sample, sequenced in a study of shared clonotypes between healthy human individuals. Measured with immunoSEQ multiplex PCR; TCRdb has only the in-frame clones, and not every one. Here the sample spans roughly 1,500,000 clones, just under 99% being singletons. Sequencing was done on a sample of naive CD4+ T cells sorted from blood. Noted subset: CD45RA+ positively selected. All receptors derive from a man younger than 40 in good health.

The rearrangement joins TRBV19 to TRBJ1-3, with 8 nucleotides matching TRBD1. Trimming cost V 5 bases and J 3 bases; bases outside gene matches: 6. The germline CDR1 and CDR2 sequences are LNHDA and SQIVND (reference sequence). The CDR3 has 15 amino acids. The CDR3 DNA reads TGTGCCAGTAGTGACACAGGGGGAAATGGAAACACCATATATTTT. It codes for CASSDTGGNGNTIYF.

The J gene is TRBJ2-3, the V gene TRBV5-1; weak D call: TRBD2 (5 bases). There are 17 residues in the CDR3. V shed 0 bases and J shed 1 base, with 15 bases lying between them. Looked up from germline, CDR1 is SGHRS and CDR2 is YFSETQ. As DNA, the CDR3 is TGCGCCAGCAGCTTGGTCAGGACTGGGGAAGGCACAGATACGCAGTATTTT. Its translation is CASSLVRTGEGTDTQYF. The whole variable domain, remainder taken from reference TRBV5-1 and TRBJ2-3, is KAGVTQTPRYLIKTRGQQVTLSCSPISGHRSVSWYQQTPGQGLQFLFEYFSETQRNKGNFPGRFSGRQFSNSRSEMNVSTLELGDSALYLCASSLVRTGEGTDTQYFGPGTRLTVL.

This chain links TRBV5-1 with TRBJ2-2; a possible D gene is TRBD2 (6 bases). Germline values: CDR1 SGHRS, CDR2 YFSETQ. The CDR3 is made up of 16 amino acids. The germline V and J ends were trimmed by 4 bases and 7 bases, with 20 bases remaining between them. In nucleotides, the CDR3 is TGCGCCAGCAGCCACAAGACTAGTTCGGGTGTCGGGGAGCTGTTTTTT. It specifies CASSHKTSSGVGELFF. The whole variable domain, remainder taken from reference TRBV5-1 and TRBJ2-2, is KAGVTQTPRYLIKTRGQQVTLSCSPISGHRSVSWYQQTPGQGLQFLFEYFSETQRNKGNFPGRFSGRQFSNSRSEMNVSTLELGDSALYLCASSHKTSSGVGELFFGEGSRLTVL.

The chain carries TRBV14 and TRBJ2-7, with 10 bases matching TRBD1. Per germline, CDR1 SGHDN and CDR2 FVKESK. The CDR3 has 14 residues. The V and J ends lost 4 bases and 5 bases, in that order; junction bases with no gene match: 5. CDR3 bases: TGTGCCAGCAGCCCACGGACAGGGGGGAACGAGCAGTACTTC. Translation gives CASSPRTGGNEQYF.

The chain links TRBV18 to TRBJ1-2, with D hard to call. The CDR3 length is 14 residues. Looked up from germline, CDR1 is KGHSH and CDR2 is LQKENI. The germline V and J ends were trimmed by 6 bases and 5 bases, with 16 bases remaining between them. The CDR3 DNA sequence: TGTGCCAGCTCTTTAAACGTCGGAGAATATGGCTACACCTTC. Its translation is CASSLNVGEYGYTF.

This chain connects TRBV5-1 to TRBJ2-1, with 8 positions matching TRBD2. The ends lost 0 bases at V and 14 bases at J; junction bases unmatched: 10. There are 14 residues in the CDR3. Germline CDR1 reads SGHRS; CDR2 reads YFSETQ. The CDR3 DNA reads TGCGCCAGCAGCTTGGTTTCAGCGGGAGTAGAGGAGTTCTTC. As protein: CASSLVSAGVEEFF.

On this clone: The sample holds other DNA sequences that translate to the same CDR3. The chain employs TRBV28 and TRBJ2-7; tentatively, D is TRBD1 or TRBD2 (5 bases each). Looked up from germline, CDR1 is MDHEN and CDR2 is SYDVKM. V was pared by 1 base and J by 4 bases, with 8 bases between. This CDR3 has 13 amino acids. The CDR3 here is CASSLLGVYEQYF. CDR3 bases: TGTGCCAGCAGTTTATTGGGGGTGTACGAGCAGTACTTC. Complete variable domain (other parts from reference TRBV28 and TRBJ2-7): DVKVTQSSRYLVKRTGEKVFLECVQDMDHENMFWYRQDPGLGLRLIYFSYDVKMKEKGDIPEGYSVSREKKERFSLILESASTNQTSMYLCASSLLGVYEQYFGPGTRLTVT.

The chain joins TRBV27 to TRBJ1-1, with 10 bases matching TRBD1. Germline CDR1 reads MNHEY; CDR2 reads SMNVEV (reference sequence). The CDR3 covers 17 residues. The V gene end was trimmed by 6 bases and the J gene end by 0 bases; junction bases not matched to a gene: 10. The CDR3 DNA reads as TGTGCCAGCAGCCCCTGGGGACAGGGGATGATGAACACTGAAGCTTTCTTT. The encoded protein is CASSPWGQGMMNTEAFF.

Concerning this clone itself: This sample also contains other DNA sequences that code for the same CDR3. This chain links TRBV19 with TRBJ2-2; D is tentatively TRBD1 or TRBD2 (5 bases each). This CDR3 region has 15 residues. Germline CDR1 and CDR2: LNHDA and SQIVND (reference sequence). V lost 2 bases and J lost 0, with 7 bases in between. The CDR3 sequence: CASSILGANTGELFF. The CDR3 DNA sequence: TGTGCCAGTAGTATACTGGGGGCGAACACCGGGGAGCTGTTTTTT.

The chain carries TRBV15 and TRBJ1-3; D might be TRBD1 (6 bases). The CDR3 sequence is 19 residues long. Germline-derived CDR1 and CDR2 are LNHNV and YYDKDF (reference sequence). V was pared by 1 base and J by 6 bases, with 25 bases between. CDR3 amino acids: CATSRGGGGRGGLANTIYF. CDR3 sequence (DNA): TGTGCCACCAGCAGAGGCGGCGGGGGTCGAGGGGGTCTGGCAAACACCATATATTTT.

The chain combines TRBV28 with TRBJ2-1; 7 bases match TRBD2. The V gene's germline CDR1 is MDHEN and CDR2 SYDVKM. V dropped 5 bases and J dropped 2; count of bases not matched to a gene: 6. The CDR3 is 15 residues long. CDR3 sequence (DNA): TGTGCCAGCAGTCCCACTAGCGAACCCTACAATGAGCAGTTCTTC. As protein: CASSPTSEPYNEQFF.

The rearrangement joins TRBV10-1 to TRBJ2-7, with TRBD1 matching over 8 bases. Germline V gives CDR1 WNHNN, CDR2 SYGVQD (reference sequence). V trimming: 5 bases; J trimming: 1 base; junction bases outside the gene matches: 4. The CDR3 spans 14 residues. In DNA form, the CDR3 reads TGCGCCAGCAGTCCCTGGACAGGGTCCTACGAGCAGTACTTC. This translates into CASSPWTGSYEQYF.

The rearrangement links TRBV7-9 to TRBJ1-4; D remains ambiguous. The CDR3 runs to 15 residues. The germline gives CDR1 SEHNR, CDR2 FQNEAQ (reference sequence). Trimming left V 5 bases short and J 7 bases short, with 17 bases between. This CDR3 is CASSRLGTDGEKLFF. In nucleotides, the CDR3 is TGTGCCAGCAGCCGGTTAGGAACAGACGGTGAAAAACTGTTTTTT.

The gene calls are TRBV2 and TRBJ2-6, with unresolved D. The ends were cut back, 6 bases at V and 3 bases at J, with 9 bases in the middle. The CDR3 loop spans 14 amino acids. Germline assignment: CDR1 SNHLY and CDR2 FYNNEI. CDR3 DNA: TGTGCCAGCAGCCGGGTGAGTGGGGCCAACGTCCTGACTTTC. Amino acid sequence: CASSRVSGANVLTF.

The chain employs TRBV9 and TRBJ2-2; D uncertain. CDR1 and CDR2 (germline): SGDLS, YYNGEE. This CDR3 comprises 15 residues. The ends were cut back, 0 bases at V and 1 base at J, with 7 bases in the middle. The CDR3 DNA follows: TGTGCCAGCAGCGTAGAGGGCAAGAACACCGGGGAGCTGTTTTTT. Residues: CASSVEGKNTGELFF.

The rearrangement links TRBV5-4 to TRBJ2-2; the D gene is possibly TRBD1 (6 bases). Germline V gene lookup returns CDR1 SGHNT and CDR2 YYREEE (reference sequence). CDR3 length equals 15 residues. V was shortened by 2 bases and J by 5 bases, with 13 bases between the two germline ends. CDR3 nucleotide sequence: TGTGCCAGCAGCTTAGAAGCAGGGGCAACCGGGGAGCTGTTTTTT. Protein product: CASSLEAGATGELFF.

This chain links TRBV19 with TRBJ1-5; perhaps TRBD1 as D (5 bases). The germline V gene has CDR1 LNHDA and CDR2 SQIVND (reference sequence). The CDR3 runs 13 residues. V lost 5 bases, J lost 6 bases, and 11 bases lay in between. The CDR3 DNA reads TGTGCCAGTAGTCCTCAGGGAGGTCAGCCCCAGCATTTT. This translates into CASSPQGGQPQHF.

The CDR3 sequence: CASSLSLYSTDTQYF. In DNA form, the CDR3 reads TGTGCCAGCAGCTTGTCGCTTTATAGCACAGATACGCAGTATTTT. The rearrangement links TRBV5-4 to TRBJ2-3, with D uncertain. The V end was cut by 1 base, the J end by 0 bases, with 9 bases between. This CDR3 is 15 amino acids long. Germline-derived CDR1 and CDR2 are SGHNT and YYREEE (reference sequence).

This clone was found a few times. The chain is built from TRBV5-4 and TRBJ2-3; tentative D call: TRBD1 (6 bases). CDR1 and CDR2 from the germline V gene are SGHNT and YYREEE (reference sequence). This CDR3 has 12 amino acids. The V end lost 9 bases, the J end lost 4 bases, and 12 bases lay between the germline ends. CDR3 nucleotides: TGTGCCACCTACAGGGTCCCAGATACGCAGTATTTT. Amino acids: CATYRVPDTQYF.

This sequence joins TRBV5-1 and TRBJ2-3; the D gene is possibly TRBD1 (5 bases). This CDR3 spans 16 amino acids. CDR1 is SGHRS, CDR2 YFSETQ, per germline. V dropped 6 bases and J dropped 0 bases, with 17 bases sitting between them. This CDR3 is CASTRTPDRSTDTQYF. In DNA form, the CDR3 reads TGCGCCAGCACCCGAACACCAGACAGAAGCACAGATACGCAGTATTTT.